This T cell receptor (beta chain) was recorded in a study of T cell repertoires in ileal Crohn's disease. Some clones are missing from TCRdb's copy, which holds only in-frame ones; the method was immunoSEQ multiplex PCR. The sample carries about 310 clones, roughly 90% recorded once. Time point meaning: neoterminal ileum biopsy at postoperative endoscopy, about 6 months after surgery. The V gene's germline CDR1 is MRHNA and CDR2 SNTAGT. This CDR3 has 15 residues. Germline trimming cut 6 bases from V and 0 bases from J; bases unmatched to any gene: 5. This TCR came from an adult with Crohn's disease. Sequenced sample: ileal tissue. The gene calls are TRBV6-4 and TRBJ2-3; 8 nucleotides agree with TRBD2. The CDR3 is CASSDIAGSTDTQYF. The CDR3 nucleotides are TGTGCCAGCAGCGATATAGCGGGAAGCACAGATACGCAGTATTTT.